Described below is a single T cell receptor beta chain sequence and its context. Its antigen is unknown. No much larger clonotype is one base removed from it; base qualities were not supplied. Library preparation was by the immunoSEQ multiplex PCR assay. For the multiplex PCR, a mixture combining 60 forward primers for TCR Vbeta segments and 13 reverse primers for TCR Jbeta segments was used. Amplification of the CDR3 region of rearranged TCR beta genes was performed with a multiplex PCR assay on genomic DNA. On the Illumina HiSeq System, the amplified TCR beta libraries were sequenced as 87-base-pair reads. From the authors' description of their analysis: A later analysis tallied roughly 78 million unique TCR beta chains across the approximately 670 repertoires, and around 9.9 million of those chains were shared by two or more donors. Raw reads were error-corrected and collapsed into unique sequences by a nearest-neighbor algorithm in which closely related sequences were merged to remove PCR and sequencing errors. V, D and J gene segments were assigned by aligning CDR3 sequences to IMGT reference sequences. For a sequence to be retained, a match of at least six nucleotides to both a V gene segment and a J gene segment was required. Rearrangements were classified as productive when the CDR3 lacked stop codons and remained in frame with V and J, and all other rearrangements were classified as non-productive. CDR3 was defined by IMGT convention, running from the second conserved V-encoded cysteine to the conserved J-encoded phenylalanine. The earlier analysis of about 610 of the donors excluded any sequence lacking an unambiguous match to a single V gene segment. An earlier analysis of 587 of the donors called V segments functional above 56.7% productive rearrangements and segregating when the between-donor standard deviation exceeded 5%. A statistical classification framework was developed to diagnose cytomegalovirus status using the catalog of TCR beta chain sequences. In a later analysis, TCR nucleotide sequences were compared against IMGT/GENE-DB human TR gene sequences so that V and J genes could be assigned. Using the TCRdist pipeline, a later analysis assigned CDR3 sequences along with most-parsimonious VDJ recombination scenarios. In a later analysis, each TCR beta chain was defined by its CDR3 amino acid sequence together with its V-gene family, and reads without a unique V-gene family were excluded. As a way to deal with suspected cross-contamination and a sequencing artifact, a later analysis dropped over 550 nucleotide sequences that were highly shared and had low generation probability. A later analysis calculated a clonal expansion index for each public chain from normalized within-repertoire ranks of inferred template counts. In a later analysis, generation probabilities were computed with a VDJ recombination model fitted to out-of-frame rearrangements, and the resulting probabilities were checked against IGoR. Hypergeometric tests were used in a later analysis to score TCR-TCR, TCR-HLA and TCR-CMV co-occurrence, with a repertoire-size bias correction applied to the TCR pairs. A later analysis estimated false discovery rates by permuting HLA or CMV assignments 20 times. In a later analysis, co-occurring TCRs were grouped with DBSCAN, and TCRdist sequence similarity was added when clustering was performed within HLA-allele-positive subsets. Co-occurrence clustering excluded repertoires with fewer than 30,000 or more than 120,000 public chains, plus five with anomalous nucleotide sharing. This immuneACCESS table, as held by TCRdb, lists in-frame sequences with V and J called but not all clones. Of the missing ones, under half trace to an unresolved V gene in checked studies; the others have no known cause. Clone size and the V and J calls come from that table; the DNA yielded D and trimming. The sample has approximately 180,000 clones on record, about 88% of them singletons. Together, the top ten hold less than 0.3% of the sample.

The cohort comprised 550 to 700 healthy bone marrow donors. At the time of sampling, all cohort members were nominally healthy, though unrecorded immune exposures were likely present. The donor tested CMV seronegative, placing the donor among the 352 seronegative members of the cohort. Each donor provided a peripheral blood sample, and peripheral blood mononuclear cells were used for TCR beta sequencing. Genomic DNA was extracted from the blood cell samples with the Qiagen DNeasy Blood Extraction Kit. This sample is part of a study of cytomegalovirus exposure and HLA in healthy donors (dated by TCRdb to the late 2010s). About the study as a whole: An earlier analysis of approximately 640 of the donors reported 250 to 350 Gb of sequence data and around 120 million unique TCR beta sequences from about 179 million T cells. To study patterns of TCR occurrence, a later analysis re-analyzed previously published TCR beta repertoires from 666 donors and added high-resolution HLA genotyping. The aim of the study was to test whether cataloging public T cell receptors could identify signatures of past pathogen exposure. Five DR-DQ haplotypes were handled as single units for association and clustering because linkage in the cohort was strong. An earlier analysis of a few hundred of the donors applied high-throughput TCR beta sequencing to assess whether each TCR beta V gene segment acted as functional or pseudogenic. The T cell repertoires of under 700 subjects were profiled by immunosequencing and related to cytomegalovirus serostatus. Donor age, sex, ethnicity and CMV serostatus were compiled alongside the repertoire data. In addition to the first cohort of roughly 700 subjects, a separate validation cohort of 130 or so different subjects was used. Typing coverage differed by locus: A, B, C, DRB1 and DQB1 were typed in roughly 620-640 donors, DQA1 in 522, DPA1 in some 600, and DPB1 in just under 480. An early release covering 550 to 700 HLA-typed donors comprised about 310 gigabases of sequencing data and some 79 million unique TCR sequences. High-throughput TCR immunosequencing, statistical association of individual TCRs with disease status, and machine learning were combined to predict cytomegalovirus infection status. In a later genetic analysis, genome-wide SNP genotypes for about three fifths of the roughly 670 donors were used, and that subset was treated as a discovery cohort. HLA typing included class I and class II loci at four-digit resolution. All discovery cohort repertoires had been generated using a single sequencing platform. Among the roughly 400 genotyped donors, roughly 80% belonged to the genetic ancestry cluster associated with self-reported Caucasian donors. Rather than drawing on any new phenotypic data, the later analysis identified candidate immune exposures from TCR beta sequences and the way those sequences occurred across donors. Among 300 to 500 genotyped donors of the cohort, an average of about 220,000 unique TCR beta nucleotide sequences was sequenced per donor, of which 15% to 20% were non-productive. Overall study results and their limits: A cluster of highly shared sequence variants was judged likely to be a technical artifact of the sequencing pipeline. A later analysis reported that several top co-occurrence clusters appeared linked to parvovirus B19, influenza, CMV and Epstein-Barr virus. Cytomegalovirus status was reported to be diagnosed by the classifier with high specificity and sensitivity in both the original and validation cohorts. Immune exposure information for the cohort was limited to CMV serostatus. Because HLA typing was missing for some donors at each locus, association tests included only the typed subset. In a later genetic analysis, a missense DCLRE1C variant was associated with V-gene and J-gene trimming of TCR beta chains, and the association was replicated in an independent cohort. In a later genetic analysis, fewer N-insertions in productive TCRs were reported among donors in an Asian-associated ancestry cluster than the 666-donor mean. According to a later analysis, most CMV-associated TCR beta chains appeared to be HLA-restricted, and the HLA associations seemed to be driven largely by CMV exposure. When HLA alleles, especially DR and DQ, strongly co-occurred, attributing TCR associations to individual alleles was difficult. In an earlier analysis of roughly 500 of the donors, most TCR beta V segments appeared in productive rearrangements about 90% or about 30% of the time, broadly matching IMGT annotations. A later analysis associated about 17,000 TCR beta sequences with specific HLA alleles at a false discovery rate of 0.05. In a later analysis, TCR association rates were found to vary across HLA loci, with the most associated TCRs seen for DRB1 alleles and the fewest for HLA-C alleles. Presence/absence analyses assumed roughly uniform sequencing depth across donors, an assumption that may not hold. In this cohort, only TCR beta chains were sequenced, and detectable features were limited by the absence of alpha or paired-chain data. Because counts were too low, more than 15 rarely observed V segments, including chromosome 9 orphons, were excluded from the earlier analysis of fewer than 650 of the donors. Linkage disequilibrium might explain the correlated functional status among segregating V segments, but an unknown experimental factor could not be excluded. While some public TCRs were present in many individuals, most TCR sequences turned up only very rarely across donors. Compared with equally common non-associated chains, HLA-associated TCR beta chains in a later analysis were more clonally expanded and had lower generation probabilities. The 87-base-pair reads could not distinguish some IMGT-functional V segments, including TRBV6-2 and TRBV6-3, so those segments were excluded. It was suggested by the authors that the approach could potentially be generalized to other disease states and immunological phenotypes. In vitro tests confirmed that a few of the cytomegalovirus-associated TCR beta chains recognize cytomegalovirus antigens. A total of roughly 160 TCR beta chains were listed by the study as associated with cytomegalovirus. A further reported finding was that TCR beta sequences accurately predicted the HLA-A and HLA-B alleles for most subjects in the first cohort.

The germline V gene yields SGHTA for CDR1 and FQGNSA for CDR2. Counted from cysteine to phenylalanine, this CDR3 has 16 amino acids. Only CDR3 DNA remains: 48 bases, in frame from the first base. V sheds 0 bases and J sheds 0 bases, leaving 9 bases between their ends. The sequence joins TRBV7-2 to TRBJ1-5; TRBD1 might be the D gene, on 5 matching bases. The sequence derives from a girl younger than two in good health and CMV-seronegative. What was sequenced was PBMCs. The DNA sequence reads TGTGCCAGCAGCTTAGCAAGGGGCGGTAGCAATCAGCCCCAGCATTTT. Translated, this gives CASSLARGGSNQPQHF.